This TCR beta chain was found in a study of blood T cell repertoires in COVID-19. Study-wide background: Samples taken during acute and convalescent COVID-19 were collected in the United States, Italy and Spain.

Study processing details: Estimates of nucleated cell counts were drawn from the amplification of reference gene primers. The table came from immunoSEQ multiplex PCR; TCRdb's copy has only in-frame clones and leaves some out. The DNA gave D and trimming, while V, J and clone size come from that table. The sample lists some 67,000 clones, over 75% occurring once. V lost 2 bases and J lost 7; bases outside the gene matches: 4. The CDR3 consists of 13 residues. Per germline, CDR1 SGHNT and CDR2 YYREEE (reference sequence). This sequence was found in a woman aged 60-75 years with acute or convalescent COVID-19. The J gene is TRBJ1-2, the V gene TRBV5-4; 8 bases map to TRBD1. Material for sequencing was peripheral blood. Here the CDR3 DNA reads TGTGCCAGCAGCTTTGGACAGGGACCTGGCTACACCTTC. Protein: CASSFGQGPGYTF.